The following is a T cell receptor (beta chain) sequence with its context. As yet, its antigen is unknown. Described time point: patch test 3, about 24 weeks after DPC sensitization. The treatment is: therapeutic diphenylcyclopropenone sensitization with weekly scalp DPC. Library preparation tagged each individual cDNA molecule with a unique molecular identifier. MiXCR, applied by TCRdb to the RACE reads, yields one record per CDR3 protein. The sample contains about 82,000 distinct CDR3 sequences, 10% to 13% of which appear only once. Trimming left V 4 bases short and J 3 bases short, with 8 bases between. The germline V gene has CDR1 ENHRY and CDR2 SYGVKD. This CDR3 contains 13 residues. The record originates from a study of human T cells and chemical hapten exposure. Broader study findings: DPC sensitization left the count of TCRs above 1 in 1000 unchanged.

The rearrangement uses TRBV10-3 and TRBJ2-3; D is undetermined. The receptor was isolated from a woman aged 45-65 years with alopecia areata. Some clones in this sample may be carry-over from other donors' samples. This specimen consisted of whole blood, obtained in connection with sensitization to the hapten diphenylcyclopropenone (DPC). DNA of the CDR3: TGTGCCATCAGTGCCCAGACAACAGATACGCAGTATTTT. Translation: CAISAQTTDTQYF.